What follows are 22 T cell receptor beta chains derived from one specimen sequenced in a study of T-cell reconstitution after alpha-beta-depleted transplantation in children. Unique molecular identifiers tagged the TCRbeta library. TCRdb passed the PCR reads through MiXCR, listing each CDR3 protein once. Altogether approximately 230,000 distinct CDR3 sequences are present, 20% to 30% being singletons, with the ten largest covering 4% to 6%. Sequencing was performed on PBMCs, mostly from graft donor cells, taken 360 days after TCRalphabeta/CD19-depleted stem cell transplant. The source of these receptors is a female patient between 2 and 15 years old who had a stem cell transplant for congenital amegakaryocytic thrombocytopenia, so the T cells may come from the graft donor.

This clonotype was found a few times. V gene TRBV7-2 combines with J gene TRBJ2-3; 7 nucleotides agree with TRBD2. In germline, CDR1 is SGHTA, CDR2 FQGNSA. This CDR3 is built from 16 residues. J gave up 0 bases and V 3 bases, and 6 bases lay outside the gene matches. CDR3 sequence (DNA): TGTGCCAGCAGCTTGATAGCGGGTTTCAGCACAGATACGCAGTATTTT. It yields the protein CASSLIAGFSTDTQYF. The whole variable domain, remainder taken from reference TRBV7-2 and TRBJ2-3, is GAGVSQSPSNKVTEKGKDVELRCDPISGHTALYWYRQSLGQGLEFLIYFQGNSAPDKSGLPSDRFSAERTGGSVSTLTIQRTQQEDSAVYLCASSLIAGFSTDTQYFGPGTRLTVL.

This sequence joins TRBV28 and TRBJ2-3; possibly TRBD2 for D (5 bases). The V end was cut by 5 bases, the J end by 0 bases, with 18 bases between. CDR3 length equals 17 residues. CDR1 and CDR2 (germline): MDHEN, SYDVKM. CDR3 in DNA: TGTGCCAGCAGTCTACGGCGGGTCCTGACTAGCACAGATACGCAGTATTTT. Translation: CASSLRRVLTSTDTQYF.

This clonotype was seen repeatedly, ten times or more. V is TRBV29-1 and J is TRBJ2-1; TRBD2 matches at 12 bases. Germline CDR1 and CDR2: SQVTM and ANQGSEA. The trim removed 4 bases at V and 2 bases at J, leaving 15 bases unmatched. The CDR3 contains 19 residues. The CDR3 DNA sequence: TGCAGCGTTGTTAGCTGGGCTATTAGGACTAGCGGGGCCTACAATGAGCAGTTCTTC. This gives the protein CSVVSWAIRTSGAYNEQFF.

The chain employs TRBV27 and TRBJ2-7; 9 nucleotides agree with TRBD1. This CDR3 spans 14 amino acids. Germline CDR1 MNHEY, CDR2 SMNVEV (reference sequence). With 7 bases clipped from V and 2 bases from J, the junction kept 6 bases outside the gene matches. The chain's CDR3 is CASKTGGLTYEQYF. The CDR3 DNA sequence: TGTGCCAGCAAAACAGGGGGCCTCACCTACGAGCAGTACTTC.

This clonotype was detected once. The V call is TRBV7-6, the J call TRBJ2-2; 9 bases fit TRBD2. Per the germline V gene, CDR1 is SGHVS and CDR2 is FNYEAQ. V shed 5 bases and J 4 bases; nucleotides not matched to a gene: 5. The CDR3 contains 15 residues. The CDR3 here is CASSVGLASTGELFF. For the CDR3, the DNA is TGTGCCAGCAGCGTCGGACTAGCGAGCACCGGGGAGCTGTTTTTT. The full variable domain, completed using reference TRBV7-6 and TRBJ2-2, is GAGVSQSPRYKVTKRGQDVALRCDPISGHVSLYWYRQALGQGPEFLTYFNYEAQQDKSGLPNDRFSAERPEGSISTLTIQRTEQRDSAMYRCASSVGLASTGELFFGEGSRLTVL.

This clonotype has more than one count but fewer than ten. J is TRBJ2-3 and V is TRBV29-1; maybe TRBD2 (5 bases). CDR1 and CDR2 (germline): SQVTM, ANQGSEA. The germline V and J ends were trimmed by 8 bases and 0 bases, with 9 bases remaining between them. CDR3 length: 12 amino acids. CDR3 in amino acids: CSPVASTDTQYF. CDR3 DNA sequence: TGCAGCCCTGTAGCGAGCACAGATACGCAGTATTTT.

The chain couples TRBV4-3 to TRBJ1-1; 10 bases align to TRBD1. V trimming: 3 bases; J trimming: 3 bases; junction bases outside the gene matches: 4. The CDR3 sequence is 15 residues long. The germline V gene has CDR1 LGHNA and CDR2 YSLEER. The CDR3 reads CASSQTDRGHTEAFF. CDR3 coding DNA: TGCGCCAGCAGCCAGACCGACAGGGGGCACACTGAAGCTTTCTTT.

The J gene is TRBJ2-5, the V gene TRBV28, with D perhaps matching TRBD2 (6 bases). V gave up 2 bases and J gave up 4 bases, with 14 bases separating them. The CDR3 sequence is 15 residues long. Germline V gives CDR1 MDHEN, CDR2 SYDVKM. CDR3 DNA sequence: TGTGCCAGCAGTTTACCCCGCGGGATGGGAGAGACCCAGTACTTC. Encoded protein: CASSLPRGMGETQYF.

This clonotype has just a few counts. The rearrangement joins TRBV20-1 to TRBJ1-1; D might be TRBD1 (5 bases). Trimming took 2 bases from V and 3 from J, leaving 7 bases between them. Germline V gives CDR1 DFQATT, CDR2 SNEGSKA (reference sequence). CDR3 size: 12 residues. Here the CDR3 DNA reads TGCAGTGCTAGAATCAGGGACACTGAAGCTTTCTTT. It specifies CSARIRDTEAFF.

This chain's CDR3 is CASSLRQGVTYGEQFF. The CDR3 DNA follows: TGTGCCAGCAGTTTAAGACAGGGTGTCACCTACGGTGAGCAGTTCTTC. V and J are TRBV27 and TRBJ2-1; 7 nucleotides match TRBD1. V lost 2 bases to trimming and J lost 9 bases; unmatched junction nucleotides: 13. The CDR3 is made up of 16 amino acids. Germline assignment: CDR1 MNHEY and CDR2 SMNVEV (reference sequence).

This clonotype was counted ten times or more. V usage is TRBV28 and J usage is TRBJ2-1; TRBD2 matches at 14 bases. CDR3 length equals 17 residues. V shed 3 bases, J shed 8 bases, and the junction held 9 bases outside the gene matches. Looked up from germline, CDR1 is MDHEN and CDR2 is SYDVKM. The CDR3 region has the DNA TGTGCCAGCAGTTTGTTGGGACTAGCGGGAGTCGGCGATGAGCAGTTCTTC. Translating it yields CASSLLGLAGVGDEQFF.

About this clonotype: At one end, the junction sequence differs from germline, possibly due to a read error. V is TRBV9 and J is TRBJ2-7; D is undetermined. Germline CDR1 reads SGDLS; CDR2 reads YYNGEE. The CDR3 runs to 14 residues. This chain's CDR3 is CSSSVDLGSYEQYF. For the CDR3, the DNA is TGTTCCAGCAGCGTAGATCTGGGGTCCTACGAGCAGTACTTC.

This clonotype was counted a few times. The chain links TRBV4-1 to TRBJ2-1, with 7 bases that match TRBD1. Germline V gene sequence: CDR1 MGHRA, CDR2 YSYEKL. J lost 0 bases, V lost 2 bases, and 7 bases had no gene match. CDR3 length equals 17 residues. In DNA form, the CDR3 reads TGCGCCAGCAGCCAAACCGAAGGGGGCAGCTCCTACAATGAGCAGTTCTTC. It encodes CASSQTEGGSSYNEQFF.

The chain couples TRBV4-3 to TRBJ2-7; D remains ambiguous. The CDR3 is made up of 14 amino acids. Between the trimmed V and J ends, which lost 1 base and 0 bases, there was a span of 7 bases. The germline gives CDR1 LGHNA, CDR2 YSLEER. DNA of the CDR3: TGCGCCAGCAGCCAAGCCCTGGCCTCCTACGAGCAGTACTTC. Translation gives CASSQALASYEQYF.

CDR3 DNA: TGTGCCAGCAGCCGCACAGGGGTTCAAGAGACCCAGTACTTC. Translated, it gives CASSRTGVQETQYF. The V call is TRBV28, the J call TRBJ2-5, with 7 nucleotides matching TRBD1. V trimming: 6 bases; J trimming: 2 bases; junction bases outside the gene matches: 6. The CDR3 runs 14 residues. CDR1 and CDR2 from the germline V gene are MDHEN and SYDVKM.

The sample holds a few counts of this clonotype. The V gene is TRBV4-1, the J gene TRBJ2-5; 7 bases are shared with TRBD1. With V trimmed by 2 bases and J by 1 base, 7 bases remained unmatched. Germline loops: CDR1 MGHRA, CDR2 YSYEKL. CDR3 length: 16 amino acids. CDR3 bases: TGCGCCAGCAGCCAACCTTACAGGGGAGCCCAAGAGACCCAGTACTTC. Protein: CASSQPYRGAQETQYF.

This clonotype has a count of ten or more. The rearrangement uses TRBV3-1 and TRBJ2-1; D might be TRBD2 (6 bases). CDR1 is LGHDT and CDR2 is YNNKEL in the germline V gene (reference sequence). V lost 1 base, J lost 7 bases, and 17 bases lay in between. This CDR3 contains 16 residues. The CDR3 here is CASSQVGTPTANEQFF. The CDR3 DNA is TGTGCCAGCAGCCAAGTAGGGACTCCAACCGCGAATGAGCAGTTCTTC.

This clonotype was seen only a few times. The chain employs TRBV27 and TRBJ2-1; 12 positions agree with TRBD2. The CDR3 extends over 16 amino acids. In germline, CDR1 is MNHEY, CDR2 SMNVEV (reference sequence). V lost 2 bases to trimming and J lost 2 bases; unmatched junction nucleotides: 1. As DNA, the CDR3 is TGTGCCAGCAGTTTAGGGACTAGCGGGCCCTACAATGAGCAGTTCTTC. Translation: CASSLGTSGPYNEQFF.

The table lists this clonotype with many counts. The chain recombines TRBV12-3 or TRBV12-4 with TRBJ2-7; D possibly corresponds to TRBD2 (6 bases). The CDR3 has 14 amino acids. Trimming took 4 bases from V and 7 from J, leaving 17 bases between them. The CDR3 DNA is TGTGCCAGCAGTTCTCGTCCACCCGCGGGGGAGCAGTACTTC. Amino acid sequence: CASSSRPPAGEQYF.

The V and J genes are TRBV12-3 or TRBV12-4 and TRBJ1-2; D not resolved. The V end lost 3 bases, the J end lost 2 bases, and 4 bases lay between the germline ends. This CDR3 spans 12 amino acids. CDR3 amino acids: CASSFLNYGYTF. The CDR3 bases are TGTGCCAGCAGTTTCCTGAACTATGGCTACACCTTC.

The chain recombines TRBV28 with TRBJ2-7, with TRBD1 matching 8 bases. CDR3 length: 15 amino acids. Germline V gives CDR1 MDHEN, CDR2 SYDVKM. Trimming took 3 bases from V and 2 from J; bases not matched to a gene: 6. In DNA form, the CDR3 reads TGTGCCAGCAGTTTTGACAGGGGCGTAGCCTACGAGCAGTACTTC. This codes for CASSFDRGVAYEQYF.

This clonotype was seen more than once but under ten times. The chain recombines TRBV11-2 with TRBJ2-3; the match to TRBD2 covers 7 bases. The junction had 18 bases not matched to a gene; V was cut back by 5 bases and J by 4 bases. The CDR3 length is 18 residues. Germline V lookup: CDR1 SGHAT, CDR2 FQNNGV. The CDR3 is CASSIPYPGGSWADTQYF. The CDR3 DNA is TGTGCCAGCAGCATACCCTACCCTGGCGGGAGTTGGGCAGATACGCAGTATTTT.